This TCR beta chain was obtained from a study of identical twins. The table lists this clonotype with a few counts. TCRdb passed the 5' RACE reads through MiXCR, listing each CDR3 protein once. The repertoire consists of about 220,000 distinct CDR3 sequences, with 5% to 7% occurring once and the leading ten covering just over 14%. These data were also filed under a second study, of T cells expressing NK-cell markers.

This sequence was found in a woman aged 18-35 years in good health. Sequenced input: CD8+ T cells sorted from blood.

CDR3 protein: CASSQLNRGFAEAFF. The CDR3 DNA sequence: TGTGCCAGCAGCCAATTGAACAGGGGTTTCGCTGAAGCTTTCTTT. This chain joins TRBV4-2 and TRBJ1-1, with TRBD1 identical over 7 bases. J gave up 6 bases and V 2 bases, and 9 bases lay outside the gene matches. From germline, CDR1 is LGHNA and CDR2 YNFKEQ. CDR3 length: 15 residues.